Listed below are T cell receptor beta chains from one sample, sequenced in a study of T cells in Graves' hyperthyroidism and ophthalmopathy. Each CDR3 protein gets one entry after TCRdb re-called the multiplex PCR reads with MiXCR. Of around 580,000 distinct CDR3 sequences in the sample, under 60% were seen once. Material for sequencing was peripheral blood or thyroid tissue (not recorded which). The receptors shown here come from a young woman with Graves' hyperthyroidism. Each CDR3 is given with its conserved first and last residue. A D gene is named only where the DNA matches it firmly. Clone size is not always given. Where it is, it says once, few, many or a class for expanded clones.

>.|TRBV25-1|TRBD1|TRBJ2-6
TGTGCCACCCAGGGGGCATCAAGCTCTGGGGCCAACGTCCTGACTTTC
CATQGASSSGANVLTF
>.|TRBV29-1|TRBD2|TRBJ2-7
TGCAGCTTGGAGACGGGAGGCTACGAGCAGTACTTC
CSLETGGYEQYF
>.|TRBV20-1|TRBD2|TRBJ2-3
TGCAGTGCAGGAGGGACTAGCGGGAGGGAAACAGATACGCAGTATTTT
CSAGGTSGRETDTQYF
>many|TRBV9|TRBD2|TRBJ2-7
TGTGCCAGCAGCGCCCTGGGGGCTAGCGGGAAGTACGAGCAGTACTTC
CASSALGASGKYEQYF
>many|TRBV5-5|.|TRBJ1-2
TGTGCCAGCAGCTCGGGCAGAGACTATGGCTACACCTTC
CASSSGRDYGYTF
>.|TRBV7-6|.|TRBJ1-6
TGTGCCAGCAGCTTAGGCCGACTTTCACCCCTCCACTTT
CASSLGRLSPLHF
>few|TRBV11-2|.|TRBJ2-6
TGTGCCAGCAGCATAACAGGGAACCCCTCTGGGGCCGACGTCCTGACTTTC
CASSITGNPSGADVLTF
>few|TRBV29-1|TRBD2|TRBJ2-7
TGCAGCTTCGGGACTAGCGGTTGGCAGTACTTC
CSFGTSGWQYF
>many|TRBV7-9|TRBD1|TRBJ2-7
TGTGCCAGCAGCCCCTTGAGCAGGGGGACCTACGAGCAGTACTTC
CASSPLSRGTYEQYF
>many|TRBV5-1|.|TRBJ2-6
TGCGCCAGCAGCCGGGTTTTCTCTGGGGCCAACGTCCTGACTTTC
CASSRVFSGANVLTF
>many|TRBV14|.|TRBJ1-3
TGTGCCAGCAGCCTTGAACTGGCTGGAAACACCATATATTTT
CASSLELAGNTIYF
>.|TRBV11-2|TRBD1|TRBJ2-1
TGTGCCAGCAGCTCTCCGAGACAGGGTGGGGAGCAGTTCTTC
CASSSPRQGGEQFF
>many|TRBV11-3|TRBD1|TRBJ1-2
TGTGCCAGCAGCTCCAATTCAGGGGGCGCGAATGGCTACACCTTC
CASSSNSGGANGYTF
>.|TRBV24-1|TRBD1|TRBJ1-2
TGTGCCACCAGTGTTGCCGGGACAGGTAGCCTCCTCTTC
CATSVAGTGSLLF
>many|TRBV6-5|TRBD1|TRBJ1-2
TGTGCCAGCAGTTACGAAGGACAGGGGTGGTTTGGCTACACCTTC
CASSYEGQGWFGYTF
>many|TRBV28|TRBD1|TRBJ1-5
TGTGCCAGCAGTTCCCCAGACAGGGTCAGCAATCAGCCCCAGCATTTT
CASSSPDRVSNQPQHF
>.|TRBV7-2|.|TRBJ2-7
TGTGCCAGCAGTTTGGGTTTTAGCGGAGTCTCCTACGAGCAGTACTTC
CASSLGFSGVSYEQYF
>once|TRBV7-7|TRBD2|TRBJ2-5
TGTGCTAGCAGCTTAAGGGTAGCGGGTGAGACCCAGTACTTC
CASSLRVAGETQYF
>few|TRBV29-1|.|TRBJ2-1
TGCAGCGTTGAGAAACTAGGCGACGGAGAGCAGTTCTTC
CSVEKLGDGEQFF
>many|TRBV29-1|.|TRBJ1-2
TGCAGCGCCGGAGGGGAAGGGGGCTACACCTTC
CSAGGEGGYTF
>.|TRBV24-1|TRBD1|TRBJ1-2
TGTGCCTCAGGGACAGGGTATGGCTATGGCTACACCTTC
CASGTGYGYGYTF
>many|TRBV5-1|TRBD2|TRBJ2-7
TGCGCCAGCAGCAAAGACCGGGACTACCTCTCCTACGAGCAGTACTTC
CASSKDRDYLSYEQYF
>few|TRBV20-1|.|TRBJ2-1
TGCAGTGCGACGCCTCAGGAGGAAGAGCAGTTCTTC
CSATPQEEEQFF
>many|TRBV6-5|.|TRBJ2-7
TGTGCCAGCAGTTACTCCGACAGCCCCTACGAGCAGTACTTC
CASSYSDSPYEQYF
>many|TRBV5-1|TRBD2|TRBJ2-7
TGCGCCAGCAGCTTGGCCCTAGCGGGGCGGCTAGACGAGCAGTACTTC
CASSLALAGRLDEQYF
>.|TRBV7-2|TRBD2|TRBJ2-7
TGTGCCAGCAGCATCCGACTAGCGGGGCCCTACGAGCAGTACTTC
CASSIRLAGPYEQYF
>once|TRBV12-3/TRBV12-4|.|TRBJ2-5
TGTGCCAGCAGTTTCGGACAGAACTTC
CASSFGQNF
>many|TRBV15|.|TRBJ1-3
TGTGCCACCAGCAGAGAACTCTCTGGAAACACCATATATTTT
CATSRELSGNTIYF
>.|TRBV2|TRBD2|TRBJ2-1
TGTGCCAGCCCCGGGACTAGCGGAGACAATGAGCAGTTCTTC
CASPGTSGDNEQFF
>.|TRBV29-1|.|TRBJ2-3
TGCAGCGTTGATGGTGGGAAGGGGAGAGAATATAGCACAGATACGCAGTATTTT
CSVDGGKGREYSTDTQYF
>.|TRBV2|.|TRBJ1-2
TGTGCCAGCGGCAGGGGTTCCTTTGAAAGCCAAGGAGGCTACACCTTC
CASGRGSFESQGGYTF
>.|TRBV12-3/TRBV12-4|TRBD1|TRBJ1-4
TGTGCCAGCAGGACAGGGGTAGGAGAAAAACTGTTTTTT
CASRTGVGEKLFF
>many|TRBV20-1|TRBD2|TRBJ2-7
TGCAGTGCTAGAGATAGGACTAGCGGGGCCTACGAGCAGTACTTC
CSARDRTSGAYEQYF
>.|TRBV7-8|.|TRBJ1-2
TGTGCCAGCACCGCGAGGTTATTCGGCTACACCTTC
CASTARLFGYTF
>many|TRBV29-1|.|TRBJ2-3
TGCAGCGTTGTAGGGCATAGCACAGATACGCAGTATTTT
CSVVGHSTDTQYF
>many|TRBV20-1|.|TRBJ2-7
TGCAGTGCCCACCAGCGAGGGGAGCACGAGCAGTACTTC
CSAHQRGEHEQYF